The clone carrying this T cell receptor (beta chain) came up once. This record belongs to a study of blood T cell repertoires in COVID-19. Turning to the study itself: Specimens from acute and convalescent COVID-19 originated in the United States, Italy and Spain.

Trimming stripped 1 base from V and 4 bases from J, with 10 bases between. The CDR3 extends over 14 amino acids. The germline CDR1 and CDR2 sequences are SEHNR and FQNEAQ (reference sequence). Sequenced by immunoSEQ multiplex PCR; TCRdb stores in-frame clones only, minus some. The repertoire consists of roughly 260,000 clones, with approximately 86% occurring once and the leading ten covering around 6%. The chain combines TRBV7-9 with TRBJ1-1; TRBD1 is a possible D gene (5 bases). The sample was PBMCs or T cells enriched from blood (not recorded which). This receptor was taken from a young woman with acute COVID-19. The CDR3: CASSLGRGSTEAFF. The CDR3 bases are TGTGCCAGCAGCTTAGGGCGGGGGTCCACTGAAGCTTTCTTT.